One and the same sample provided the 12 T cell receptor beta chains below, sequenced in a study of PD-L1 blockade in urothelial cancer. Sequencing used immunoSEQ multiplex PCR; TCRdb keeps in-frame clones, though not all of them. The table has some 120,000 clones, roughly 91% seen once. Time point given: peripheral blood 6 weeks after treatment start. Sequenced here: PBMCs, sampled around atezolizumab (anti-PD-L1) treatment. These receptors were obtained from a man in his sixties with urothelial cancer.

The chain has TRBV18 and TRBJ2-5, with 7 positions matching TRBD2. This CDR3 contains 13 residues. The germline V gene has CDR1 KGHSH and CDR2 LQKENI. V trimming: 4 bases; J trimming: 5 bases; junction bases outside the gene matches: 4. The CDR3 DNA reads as TGTGCCAGCTCACTGAGGGACTATGAGACCCAGTACTTC. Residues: CASSLRDYETQYF. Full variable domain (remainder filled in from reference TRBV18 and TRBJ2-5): NAGVMQNPRHLVRRRGQEARLRCSPMKGHSHVYWYRQLPEEGLKFMVYLQKENIIDESGMPKERFSAEFPKEGPSILRIQQVVRGDSAAYFCASSLRDYETQYFGPGTRLLVL.

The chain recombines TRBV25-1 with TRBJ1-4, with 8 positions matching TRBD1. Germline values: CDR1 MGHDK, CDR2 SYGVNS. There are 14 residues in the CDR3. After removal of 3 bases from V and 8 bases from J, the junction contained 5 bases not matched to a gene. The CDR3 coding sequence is TGTGCCAGCAGTGATGAACAGGGGGGGGAAAAACTGTTTTTT. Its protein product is CASSDEQGGEKLFF.

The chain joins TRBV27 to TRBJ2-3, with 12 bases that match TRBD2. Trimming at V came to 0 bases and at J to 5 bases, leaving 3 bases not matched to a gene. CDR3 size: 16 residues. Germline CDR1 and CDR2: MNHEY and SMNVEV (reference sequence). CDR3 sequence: CASSLSLAGGEDTQYF. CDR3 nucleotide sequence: TGTGCCAGCAGTTTATCACTAGCGGGAGGTGAAGATACGCAGTATTTT.

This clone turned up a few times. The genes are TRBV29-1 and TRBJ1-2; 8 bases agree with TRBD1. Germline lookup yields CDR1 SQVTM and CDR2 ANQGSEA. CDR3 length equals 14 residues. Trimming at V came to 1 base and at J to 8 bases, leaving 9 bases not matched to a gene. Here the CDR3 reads CSVEVLETGVGYTF. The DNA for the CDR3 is TGCAGCGTTGAAGTATTGGAGACAGGGGTCGGCTACACCTTC.

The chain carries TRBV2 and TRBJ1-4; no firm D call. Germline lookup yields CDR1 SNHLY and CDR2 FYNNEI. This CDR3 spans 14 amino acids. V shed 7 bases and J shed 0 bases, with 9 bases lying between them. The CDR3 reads CASKAVATNEKLFF. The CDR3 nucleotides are TGTGCCAGCAAGGCGGTTGCAACTAATGAAAAACTGTTTTTT. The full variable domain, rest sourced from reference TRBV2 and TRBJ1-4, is EPEVTQTPSHQVTQMGQEVILRCVPISNHLYFYWYRQILGQKVEFLVSFYNNEISEKSEIFDDQFSVERPDGSNFTLKIRSTKLEDSAMYFCASKAVATNEKLFFGSGTQLSVL.

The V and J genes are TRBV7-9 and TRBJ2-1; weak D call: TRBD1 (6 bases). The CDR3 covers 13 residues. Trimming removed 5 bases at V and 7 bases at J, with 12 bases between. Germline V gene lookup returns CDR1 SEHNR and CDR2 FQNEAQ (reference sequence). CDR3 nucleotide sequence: TGTGCCAGCAGCCTGTATGGGACAAATGAGCAGTTCTTC. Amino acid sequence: CASSLYGTNEQFF.

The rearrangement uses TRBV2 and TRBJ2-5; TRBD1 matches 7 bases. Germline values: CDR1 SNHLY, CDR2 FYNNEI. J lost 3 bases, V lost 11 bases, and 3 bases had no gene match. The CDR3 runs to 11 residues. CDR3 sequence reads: CAGQVKETQYF. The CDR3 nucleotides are TGTGCCGGACAGGTTAAAGAGACCCAGTACTTC. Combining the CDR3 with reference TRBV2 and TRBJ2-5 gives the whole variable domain EPEVTQTPSHQVTQMGQEVILRCVPISNHLYFYWYRQILGQKVEFLVSFYNNEISEKSEIFDDQFSVERPDGSNFTLKIRSTKLEDSAMYFCAGQVKETQYFGPGTRLLVL.

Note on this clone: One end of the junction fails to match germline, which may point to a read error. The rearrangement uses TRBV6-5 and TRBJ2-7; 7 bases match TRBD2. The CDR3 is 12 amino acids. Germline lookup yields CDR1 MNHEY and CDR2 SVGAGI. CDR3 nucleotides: TGTGCCAGCAGTTACTCTCCGGGACTACTACACTTC. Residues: CASSYSPGLLHF.

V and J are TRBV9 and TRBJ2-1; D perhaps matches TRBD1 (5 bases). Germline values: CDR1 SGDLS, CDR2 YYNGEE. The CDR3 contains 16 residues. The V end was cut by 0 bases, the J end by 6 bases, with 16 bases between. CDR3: CASSVEPQGVSNEQFF. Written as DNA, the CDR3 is TGTGCCAGCAGCGTAGAGCCCCAGGGCGTAAGCAATGAGCAGTTCTTC.

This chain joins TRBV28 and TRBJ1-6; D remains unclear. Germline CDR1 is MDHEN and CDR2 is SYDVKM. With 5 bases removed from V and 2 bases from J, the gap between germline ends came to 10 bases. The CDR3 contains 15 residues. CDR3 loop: CASSARQAYNSPLHF. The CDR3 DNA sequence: TGTGCCAGCAGTGCTCGACAAGCCTATAATTCACCCCTCCACTTT.

CDR3 nucleotide sequence: TGTGCCAGCAGTTTATACAAGCGGGGCTACCGGCCTCCGGAGCTGTTTTTT. It specifies CASSLYKRGYRPPELFF. The rearrangement uses TRBV28 and TRBJ2-2; TRBD2 agrees at 7 bases. V lost 1 base, J lost 10 bases, and 15 bases stayed unmatched. The CDR3 runs to 17 residues. CDR1 is MDHEN and CDR2 is SYDVKM in the germline V gene.

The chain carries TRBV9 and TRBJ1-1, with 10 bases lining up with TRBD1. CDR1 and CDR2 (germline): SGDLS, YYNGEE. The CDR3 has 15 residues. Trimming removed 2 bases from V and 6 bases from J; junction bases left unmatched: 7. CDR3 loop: CASSVGQGWVSEAFF. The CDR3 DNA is TGTGCCAGCAGCGTGGGACAGGGGTGGGTCTCTGAAGCTTTCTTT.